This record concerns one T cell receptor beta chain sequence. This sample was included in a study of cytomegalovirus exposure and HLA in healthy donors. V was clipped by 2 bases and J by 2 bases; unmatched bases: 2. The CDR3 has 15 residues. Germline V gene data show CDR1 as SGHRS and CDR2 as YFSETQ. The PCR used 60 Vbeta and 13 Jbeta primers. Authors' processing steps: Roughly 76 million unique TCR beta chains, around 10 million of them shared, were counted by a later analysis. Profiling relied on immunoSEQ multiplex PCR, and the TCRdb table lists in-frame clones only, not all of them. V and J calls and clone size come straight from that table; D and trimming were deduced from the DNA. The sample contains roughly 100,000 clones, approximately 80% of which appear only once.

This TCR came from a woman aged 60-75 years in good health and CMV-seronegative. Sequencing was performed on PBMCs. J is TRBJ2-2 and V is TRBV5-1; 8 bases are shared with TRBD2. In nucleotides, the CDR3 is TGCGCCAGCAGCTTAGGACTAGCTAACACCGGGGAGCTGTTTTTT. The encoded protein is CASSLGLANTGELFF.